This T cell receptor (beta chain) was retrieved from a study of T cells in Graves' hyperthyroidism and ophthalmopathy. Overall study findings and caveats: The model identified upcoming ophthalmopathy a median about six months ahead of onset.

At least ten counts were recorded for this clonotype. What it recognizes is unknown. Germline assignment: CDR1 MNHEY and CDR2 SMNVEV (reference sequence). This CDR3 comprises 17 residues. J was trimmed by 4 bases and V by 5 bases; bases with no gene match: 13. RNA transcripts were the template for amplifying TCR beta CDR3 regions. HTBI primers drove first-round RT-PCR of the TCR CDR3. TCRdb reanalysed the multiplex PCR reads using MiXCR and keeps one entry per CDR3 protein. Of approximately 600,000 distinct CDR3 sequences listed, roughly 14% are singletons. PBMCs were collected from a roughly 10 ml volume of fresh peripheral blood.

The chain combines TRBV27 with TRBJ1-2; 10 positions agree with TRBD1. The TCR originated in a middle-aged woman with Graves' ophthalmopathy. Sequencing was performed on blood. Here the CDR3 DNA reads TGTGCCAGCAGTAATGTCCGGGACAGGGGATTGATCTATGGCTACACCTTC. Amino acids: CASSNVRDRGLIYGYTF.